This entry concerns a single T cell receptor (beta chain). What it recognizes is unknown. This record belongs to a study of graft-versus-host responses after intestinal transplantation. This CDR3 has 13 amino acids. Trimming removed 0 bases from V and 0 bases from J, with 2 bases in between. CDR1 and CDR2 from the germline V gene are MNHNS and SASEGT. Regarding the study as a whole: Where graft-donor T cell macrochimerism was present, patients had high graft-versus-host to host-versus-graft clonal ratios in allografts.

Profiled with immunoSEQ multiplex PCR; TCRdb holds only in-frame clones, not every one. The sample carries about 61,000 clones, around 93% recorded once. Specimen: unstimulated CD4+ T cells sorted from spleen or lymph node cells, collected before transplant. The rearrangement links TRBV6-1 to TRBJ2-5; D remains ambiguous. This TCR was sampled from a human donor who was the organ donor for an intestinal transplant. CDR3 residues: CASSEANQETQYF. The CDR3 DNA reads TGTGCCAGCAGTGAAGCCAACCAAGAGACCCAGTACTTC.